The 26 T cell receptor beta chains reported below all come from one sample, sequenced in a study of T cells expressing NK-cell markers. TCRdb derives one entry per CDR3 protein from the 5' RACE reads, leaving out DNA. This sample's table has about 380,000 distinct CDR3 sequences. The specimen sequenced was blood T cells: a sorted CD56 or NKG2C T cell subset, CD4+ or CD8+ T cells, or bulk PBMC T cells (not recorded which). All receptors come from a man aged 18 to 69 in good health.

CDR3: CASSEALPGRANYGYTF. The chain joins TRBV6-1 to TRBJ1-2. There are 17 residues in the CDR3. Germline CDR1 is MNHNS and CDR2 is SASEGT.

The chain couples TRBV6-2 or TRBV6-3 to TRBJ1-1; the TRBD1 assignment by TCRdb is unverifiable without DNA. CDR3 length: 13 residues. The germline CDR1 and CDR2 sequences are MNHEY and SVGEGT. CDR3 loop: CASRPLDRIEAFF.

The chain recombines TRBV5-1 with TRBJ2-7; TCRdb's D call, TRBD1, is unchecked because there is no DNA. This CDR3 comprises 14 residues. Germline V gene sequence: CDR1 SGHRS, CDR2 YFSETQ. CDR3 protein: CASSYPRTGDEQYF.

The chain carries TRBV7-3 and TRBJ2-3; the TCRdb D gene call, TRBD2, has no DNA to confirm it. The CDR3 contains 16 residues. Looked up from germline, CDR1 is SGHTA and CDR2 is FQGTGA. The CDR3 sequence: CASSLQGTRLADTQYF.

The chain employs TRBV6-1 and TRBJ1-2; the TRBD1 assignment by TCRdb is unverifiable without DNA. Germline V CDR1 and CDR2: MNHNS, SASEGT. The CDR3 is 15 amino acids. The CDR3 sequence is CASSERGAMSYGYTF.

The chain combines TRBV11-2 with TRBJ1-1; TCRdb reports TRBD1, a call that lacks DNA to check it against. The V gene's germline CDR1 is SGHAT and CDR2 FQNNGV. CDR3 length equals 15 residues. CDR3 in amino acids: CASSLEGTVNTEAFF.

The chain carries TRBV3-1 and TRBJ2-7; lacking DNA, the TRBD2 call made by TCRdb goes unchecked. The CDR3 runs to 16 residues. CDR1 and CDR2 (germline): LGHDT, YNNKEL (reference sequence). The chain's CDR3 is CASSQRGLAVTYEQYF.

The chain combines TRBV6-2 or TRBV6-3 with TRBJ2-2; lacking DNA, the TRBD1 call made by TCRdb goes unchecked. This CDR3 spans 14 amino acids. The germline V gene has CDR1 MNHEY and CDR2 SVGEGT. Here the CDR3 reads CASTMTVNTGELFF.

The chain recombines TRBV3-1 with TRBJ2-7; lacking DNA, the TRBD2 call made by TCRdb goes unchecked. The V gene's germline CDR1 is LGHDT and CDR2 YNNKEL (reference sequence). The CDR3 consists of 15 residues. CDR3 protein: CASSQPERGRYEQYF.

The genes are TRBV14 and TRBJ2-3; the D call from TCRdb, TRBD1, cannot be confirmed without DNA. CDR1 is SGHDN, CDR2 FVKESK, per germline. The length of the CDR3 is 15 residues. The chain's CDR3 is CASRGGRGSTDTQYF.

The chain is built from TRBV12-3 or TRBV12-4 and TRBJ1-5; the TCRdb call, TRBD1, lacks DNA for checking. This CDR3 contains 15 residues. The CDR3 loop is CASSRREGAYQPQHF.

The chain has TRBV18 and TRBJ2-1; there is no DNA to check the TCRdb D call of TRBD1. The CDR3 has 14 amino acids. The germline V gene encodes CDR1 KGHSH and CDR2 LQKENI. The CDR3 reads CASSPTLQGYEQFF.

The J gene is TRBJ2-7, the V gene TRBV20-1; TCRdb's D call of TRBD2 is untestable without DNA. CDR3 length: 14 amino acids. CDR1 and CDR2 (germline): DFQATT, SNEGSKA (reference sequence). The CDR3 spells CSADPSGPLDEQYF.

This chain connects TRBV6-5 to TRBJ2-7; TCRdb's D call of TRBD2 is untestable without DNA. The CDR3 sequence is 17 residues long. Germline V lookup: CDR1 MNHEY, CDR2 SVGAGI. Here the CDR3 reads CASSYSQLAGVSYEQYF.

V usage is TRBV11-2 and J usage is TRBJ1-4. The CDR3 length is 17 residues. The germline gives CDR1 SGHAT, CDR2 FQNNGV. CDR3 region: CASRPGRGNATNEKLFF.

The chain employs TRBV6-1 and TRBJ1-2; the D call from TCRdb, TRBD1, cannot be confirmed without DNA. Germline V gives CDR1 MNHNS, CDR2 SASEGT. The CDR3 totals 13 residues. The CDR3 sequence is CASRPTGVNGYTF.

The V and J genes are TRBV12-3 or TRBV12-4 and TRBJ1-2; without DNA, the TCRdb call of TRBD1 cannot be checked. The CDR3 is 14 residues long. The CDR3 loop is CASSSYRGGYGYTF.

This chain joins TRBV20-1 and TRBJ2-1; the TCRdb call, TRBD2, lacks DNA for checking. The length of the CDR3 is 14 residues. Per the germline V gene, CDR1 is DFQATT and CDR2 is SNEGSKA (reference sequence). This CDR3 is CSASRDSNRNEQFF.

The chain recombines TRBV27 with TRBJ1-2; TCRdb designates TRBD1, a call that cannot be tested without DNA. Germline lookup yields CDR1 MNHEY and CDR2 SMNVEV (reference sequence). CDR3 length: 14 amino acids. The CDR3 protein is CASSDRRSNYGYTF.

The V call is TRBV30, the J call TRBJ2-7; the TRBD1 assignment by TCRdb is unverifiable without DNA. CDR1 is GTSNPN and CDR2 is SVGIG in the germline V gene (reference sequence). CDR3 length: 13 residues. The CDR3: CAWRGGPYYEQYF.

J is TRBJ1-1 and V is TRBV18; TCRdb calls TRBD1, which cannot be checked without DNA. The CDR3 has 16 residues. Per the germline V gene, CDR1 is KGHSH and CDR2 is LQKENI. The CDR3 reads CASSRTDDWGNTEAFF.

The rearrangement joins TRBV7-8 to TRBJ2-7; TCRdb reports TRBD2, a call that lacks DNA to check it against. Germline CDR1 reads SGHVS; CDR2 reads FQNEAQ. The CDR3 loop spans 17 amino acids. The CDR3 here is CASSIRTSGGHSYEQYF. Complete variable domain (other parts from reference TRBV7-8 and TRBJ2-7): GAGVSQSPRYKVAKRGQDVALRCDPISGHVSLFWYQQALGQGPEFLTYFQNEAQLDKSGLPSDRFFAERPEGSVSTLKIQRTQQEDSAVYLCASSIRTSGGHSYEQYFGPGTRLTVT.

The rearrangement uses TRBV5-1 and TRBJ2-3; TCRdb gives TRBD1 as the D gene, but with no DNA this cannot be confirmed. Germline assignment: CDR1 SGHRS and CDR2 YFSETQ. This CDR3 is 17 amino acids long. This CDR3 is CASSTYPGGASTDTQYF.

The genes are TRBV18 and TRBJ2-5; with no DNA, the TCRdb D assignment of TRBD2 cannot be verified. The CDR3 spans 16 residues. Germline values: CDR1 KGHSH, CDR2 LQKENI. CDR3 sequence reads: CASSPKGLAGQETQYF.

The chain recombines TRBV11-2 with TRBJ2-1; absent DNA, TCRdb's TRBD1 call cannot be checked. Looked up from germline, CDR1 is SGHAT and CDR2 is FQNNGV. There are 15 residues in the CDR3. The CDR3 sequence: CASSPPVSSYNEQFF.

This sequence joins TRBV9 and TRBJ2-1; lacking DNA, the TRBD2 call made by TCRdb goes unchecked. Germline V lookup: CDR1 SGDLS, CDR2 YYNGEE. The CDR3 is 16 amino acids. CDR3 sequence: CASSAYGTSTYNEQFF.